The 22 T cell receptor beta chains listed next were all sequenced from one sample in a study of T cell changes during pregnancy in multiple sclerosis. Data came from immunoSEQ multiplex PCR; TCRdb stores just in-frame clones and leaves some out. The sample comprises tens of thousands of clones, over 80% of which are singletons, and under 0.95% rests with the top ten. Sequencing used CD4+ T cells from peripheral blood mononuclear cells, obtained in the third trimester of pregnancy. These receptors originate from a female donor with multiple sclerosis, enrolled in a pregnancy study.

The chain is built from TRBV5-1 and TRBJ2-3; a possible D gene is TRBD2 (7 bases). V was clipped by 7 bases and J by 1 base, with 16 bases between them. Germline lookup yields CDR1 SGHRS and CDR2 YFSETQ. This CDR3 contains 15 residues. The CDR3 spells CASRPGGEGTDTQYF. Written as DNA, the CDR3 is TGCGCCAGCCGCCCGGGGGGCGAAGGCACAGATACGCAGTATTTT.

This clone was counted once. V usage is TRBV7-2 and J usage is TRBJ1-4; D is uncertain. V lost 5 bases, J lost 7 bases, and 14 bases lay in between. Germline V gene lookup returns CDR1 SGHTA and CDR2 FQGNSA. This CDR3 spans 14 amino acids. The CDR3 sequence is CASSRQPGGEKLFF. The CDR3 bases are TGTGCCAGCAGCCGCCAACCGGGAGGTGAAAAACTGTTTTTT.

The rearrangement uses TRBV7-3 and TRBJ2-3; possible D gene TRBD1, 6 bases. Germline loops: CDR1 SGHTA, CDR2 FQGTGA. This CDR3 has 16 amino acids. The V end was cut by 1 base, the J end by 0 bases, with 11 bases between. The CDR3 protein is CASSLIQGRSTDTQYF. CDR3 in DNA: TGTGCCAGCAGCTTAATACAGGGAAGGAGCACAGATACGCAGTATTTT.

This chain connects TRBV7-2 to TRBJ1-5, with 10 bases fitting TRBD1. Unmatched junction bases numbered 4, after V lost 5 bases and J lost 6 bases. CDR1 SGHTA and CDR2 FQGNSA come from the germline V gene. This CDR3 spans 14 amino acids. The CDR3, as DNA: TGTGCCAGCAGCCCCGACAGGGGGCCTCAGCCCCAGCATTTT. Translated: CASSPDRGPQPQHF.

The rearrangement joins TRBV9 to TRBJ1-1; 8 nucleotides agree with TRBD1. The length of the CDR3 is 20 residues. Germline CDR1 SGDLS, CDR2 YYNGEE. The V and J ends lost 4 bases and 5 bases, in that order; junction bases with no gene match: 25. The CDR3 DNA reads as TGTGCCAGCAGCCCTACTCACTCCACCCCAGGGGGCATCGCTAGGACTGAAGCTTTCTTT. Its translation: CASSPTHSTPGGIARTEAFF. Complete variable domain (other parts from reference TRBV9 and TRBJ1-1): DSGVTQTPKHLITATGQRVTLRCSPRSGDLSVYWYQQSLDQGLQFLIQYYNGEERAKGNILERFSAQQFPDLHSELNLSSLELGDSALYFCASSPTHSTPGGIARTEAFFGQGTRLTVV.

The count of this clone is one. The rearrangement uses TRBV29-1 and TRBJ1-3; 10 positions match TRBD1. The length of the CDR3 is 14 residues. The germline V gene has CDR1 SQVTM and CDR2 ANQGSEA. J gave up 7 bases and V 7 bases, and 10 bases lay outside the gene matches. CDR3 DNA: TGCAGCGCACGGAGGGGGACAGGGGTCAACACCATATATTTT. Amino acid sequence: CSARRGTGVNTIYF. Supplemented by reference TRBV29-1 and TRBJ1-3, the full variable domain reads SAVISQKPSRDICQRGTSLTIQCQVDSQVTMMFWYRQQPGQSLTLIATANQGSEATYESGFVIDKFPISRPNLTFSTLTVSNMSPEDSSIYLCSARRGTGVNTIYFGEGSWLTVV.

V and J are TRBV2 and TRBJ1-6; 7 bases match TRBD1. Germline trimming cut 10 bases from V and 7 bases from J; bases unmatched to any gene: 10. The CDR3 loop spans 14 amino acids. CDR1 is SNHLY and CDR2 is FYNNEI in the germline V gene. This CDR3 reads CAIPGGTENSPLHF. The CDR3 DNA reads TGTGCCATCCCAGGCGGGACAGAAAATTCACCCCTCCACTTT.

The CDR3 region is CASSTPRGRNTGELFF. The CDR3 DNA reads as TGTGCCAGTAGTACTCCGCGGGGACGGAACACCGGGGAGCTGTTTTTT. This rearrangement joins TRBV19 to TRBJ2-2; D is possibly TRBD2 (6 bases). This CDR3 is 16 amino acids long. The germline V gene encodes CDR1 LNHDA and CDR2 SQIVND (reference sequence). The V and J ends lost 4 bases and 1 base respectively, with 13 bases between them.

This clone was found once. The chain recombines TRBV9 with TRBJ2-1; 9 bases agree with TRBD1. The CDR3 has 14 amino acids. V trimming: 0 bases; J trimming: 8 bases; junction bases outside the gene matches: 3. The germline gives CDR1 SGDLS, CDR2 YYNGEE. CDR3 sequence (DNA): TGTGCCAGCAGCGTAGAGACAGGGGGTTATGAGCAGTTCTTC. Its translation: CASSVETGGYEQFF. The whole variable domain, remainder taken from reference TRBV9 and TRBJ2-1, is DSGVTQTPKHLITATGQRVTLRCSPRSGDLSVYWYQQSLDQGLQFLIQYYNGEERAKGNILERFSAQQFPDLHSELNLSSLELGDSALYFCASSVETGGYEQFFGPGTRLTVL.

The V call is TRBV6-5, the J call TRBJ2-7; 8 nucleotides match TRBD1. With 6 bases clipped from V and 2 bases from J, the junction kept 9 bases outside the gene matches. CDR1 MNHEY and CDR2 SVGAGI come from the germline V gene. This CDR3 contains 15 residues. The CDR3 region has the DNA TGTGCCAGCAGAAGACAGGGGCCTGGACCCTACGAGCAGTACTTC. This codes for CASRRQGPGPYEQYF.

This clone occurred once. The CDR3 region is CASSYPGTGAYGYTF. The CDR3, as DNA: TGTGCCAGCAGCTACCCCGGGACAGGGGCCTATGGCTACACCTTC. The V and J genes are TRBV5-4 and TRBJ1-2, with TRBD1 matching 10 bases. This CDR3 region has 15 residues. V shed 3 bases, J shed 4 bases, and the junction held 6 bases outside the gene matches. Germline V lookup: CDR1 SGHNT, CDR2 YYREEE (reference sequence). The whole variable domain, filled in from reference TRBV5-4 and TRBJ1-2, reads ETGVTQSPTHLIKTRGQQVTLRCSSQSGHNTVSWYQQALGQGPQFIFQYYREEENGRGNFPPRFSGLQFPNYSSELNVNALELDDSALYLCASSYPGTGAYGYTFGSGTRLTVV.

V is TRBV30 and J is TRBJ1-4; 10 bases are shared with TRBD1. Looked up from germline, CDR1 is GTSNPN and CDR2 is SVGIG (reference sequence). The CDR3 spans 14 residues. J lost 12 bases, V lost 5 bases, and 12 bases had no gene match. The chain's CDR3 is CAWAPGQGTIELFF. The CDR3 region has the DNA TGTGCCTGGGCGCCGGGACAGGGGACGATAGAACTGTTTTTT.

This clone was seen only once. The CDR3 region is CASSVDRGGTDTQYF. CDR3 nucleotide sequence: TGTGCCAGCAGCGTAGATAGGGGGGGAACAGATACGCAGTATTTT. This chain connects TRBV9 to TRBJ2-3; D is perhaps TRBD2 (7 bases). The CDR3 contains 15 residues. CDR1 SGDLS and CDR2 YYNGEE come from the germline V gene. V lost 0 bases and J 3 bases, leaving 11 bases between the germline ends. The whole variable domain, filled in from reference TRBV9 and TRBJ2-3, reads DSGVTQTPKHLITATGQRVTLRCSPRSGDLSVYWYQQSLDQGLQFLIQYYNGEERAKGNILERFSAQQFPDLHSELNLSSLELGDSALYFCASSVDRGGTDTQYFGPGTRLTVL.

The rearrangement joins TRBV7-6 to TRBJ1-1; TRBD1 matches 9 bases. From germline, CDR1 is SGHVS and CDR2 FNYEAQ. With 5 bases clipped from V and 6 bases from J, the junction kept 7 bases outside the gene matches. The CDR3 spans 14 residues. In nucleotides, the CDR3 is TGTGCCAGCAGCAGCCAACAGGGGGCTTCTGAAGCTTTCTTT. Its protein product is CASSSQQGASEAFF.

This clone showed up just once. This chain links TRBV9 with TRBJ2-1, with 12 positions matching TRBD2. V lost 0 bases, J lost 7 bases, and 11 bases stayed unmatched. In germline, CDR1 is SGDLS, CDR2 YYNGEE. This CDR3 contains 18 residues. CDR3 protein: CASSVAPSLAGGLNEQFF. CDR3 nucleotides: TGTGCCAGCAGCGTAGCCCCTTCTCTAGCGGGGGGGCTTAATGAGCAGTTCTTC.

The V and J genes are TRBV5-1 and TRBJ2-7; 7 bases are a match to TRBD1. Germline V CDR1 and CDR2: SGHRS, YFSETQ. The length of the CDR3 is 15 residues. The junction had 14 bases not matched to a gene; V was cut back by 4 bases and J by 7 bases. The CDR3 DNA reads TGCGCCAGCAGCCCACCGACAGGGTTGCTTGGGGAGCAGTACTTC. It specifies CASSPPTGLLGEQYF.

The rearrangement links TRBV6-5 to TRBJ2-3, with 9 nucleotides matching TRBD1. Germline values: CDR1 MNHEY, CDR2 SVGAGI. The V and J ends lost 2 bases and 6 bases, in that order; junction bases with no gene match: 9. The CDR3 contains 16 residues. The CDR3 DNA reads TGTGCCAGCAGTTACCGGACAGGGGTCGCTTGGGATACGCAGTATTTT. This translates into CASSYRTGVAWDTQYF.

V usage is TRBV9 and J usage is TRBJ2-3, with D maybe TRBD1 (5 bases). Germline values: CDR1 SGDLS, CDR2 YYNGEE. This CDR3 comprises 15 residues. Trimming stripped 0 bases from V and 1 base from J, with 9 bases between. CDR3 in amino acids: CASSVGGGGTDTQYF. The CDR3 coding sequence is TGTGCCAGCAGCGTAGGGGGCGGAGGCACAGATACGCAGTATTTT.

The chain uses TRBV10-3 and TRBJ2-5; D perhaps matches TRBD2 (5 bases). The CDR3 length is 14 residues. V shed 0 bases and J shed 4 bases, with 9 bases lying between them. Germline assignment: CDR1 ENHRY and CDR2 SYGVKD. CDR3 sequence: CAISESAGGETQYF. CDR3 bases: TGTGCCATCAGTGAGTCCGCGGGTGGAGAGACCCAGTACTTC.

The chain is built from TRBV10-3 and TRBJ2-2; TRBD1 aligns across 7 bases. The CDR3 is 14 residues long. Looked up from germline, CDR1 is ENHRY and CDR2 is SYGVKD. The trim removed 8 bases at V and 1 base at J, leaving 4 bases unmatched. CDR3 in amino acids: CAISRDRNTGELFF. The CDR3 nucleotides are TGTGCCATCTCCCGGGACAGGAACACCGGGGAGCTGTTTTTT.

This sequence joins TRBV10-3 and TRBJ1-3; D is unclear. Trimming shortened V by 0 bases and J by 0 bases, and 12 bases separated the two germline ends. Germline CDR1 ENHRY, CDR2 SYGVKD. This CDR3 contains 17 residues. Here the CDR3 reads CAISESLLRSSGNTIYF. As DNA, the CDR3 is TGTGCCATCAGTGAGTCACTCTTGCGGTCCTCTGGAAACACCATATATTTT.

The CDR3 region has the DNA TGTGCCAGCATCTTTTCTAGCTCCTACGAGCAGTACTTC. Its translation: CASIFSSSYEQYF. The rearrangement joins TRBV6-1 to TRBJ2-7; D ambiguous. The ends were cut back, 7 bases at V and 0 bases at J, with 10 bases in the middle. Germline CDR1 MNHNS, CDR2 SASEGT. The CDR3 covers 13 residues.